This TCR beta chain was recorded in a study of control samples from healthy donors and cancer patients. Trimming removed 2 bases from V and 2 bases from J, with 14 bases in between. This CDR3 region has 15 residues. The V gene's germline CDR1 is SGHNT and CDR2 YYREEE (reference sequence). TCRdb's table, derived via immunoSEQ multiplex PCR, lists solely in-frame clones and lacks some. The sample carries roughly 100,000 clones, 85% to 90% recorded once. The material sequenced was blood. The J gene is TRBJ2-7, the V gene TRBV5-4; perhaps TRBD2 as D (6 bases). This clonotype was sampled from a man aged 25 to 45 in good health. CDR3 nucleotide sequence: TGTGCCAGCAGCTTTCTCTCGGGAGCCCCCTACGAGCAGTACTTC. Its protein product is CASSFLSGAPYEQYF.